The clone carrying this T cell receptor (beta chain) was observed at least ten times. The sample carries other DNA sequences with the same CDR3. These data come from a study of blood T cell repertoires in COVID-19. Here immunoSEQ multiplex PCR was the method, and the copy in TCRdb shows in-frame clones only, minus some. The table has hundreds of thousands of clones, approximately 90% seen once. V lost 0 bases to trimming and J lost 0 bases, with 8 bases between them. CDR3 size: 15 residues. Germline CDR1 and CDR2: SGHVS and FQNEAQ. This sequence joins TRBV7-8 and TRBJ1-2; perhaps TRBD1 as D (5 bases). This clonotype originated in a man between 18 and 35 years old who had recovered from COVID-19. Sequenced input: PBMCs or T cells enriched from blood (not recorded which). The CDR3, as DNA: TGTGCCAGCAGCTTAGCGGGAGGGGCTAACTATGGCTACACCTTC. Translation: CASSLAGGANYGYTF.